This T cell receptor beta chain was profiled in a study of T cells after yellow fever vaccination. Study overall: The SMART-Seq v4 Ultra Low Input method served to prepare the low-cell-number fractions.

Study-level results: Few clonotypes appeared in both CD4 and CD8 compartments.

The sample holds a few counts of this clonotype. What it binds is unknown. Template-switching 5'RACE yielded the TCR cDNA; a universal primer site and UMIs were added in the process. TCRdb called the 5' RACE reads again in MiXCR, with one record for every CDR3 protein. Here the sample spans about 400,000 distinct CDR3 sequences, under 7.5% being singletons. Trimming at V came to 2 bases and at J to 8 bases, leaving 11 bases not matched to a gene. Germline lookup yields CDR1 SGHDT and CDR2 YYEEEE. The CDR3 extends over 18 amino acids. The sequence was obtained from a man aged 25-40 years who received the YFV17D yellow fever vaccine. The specimen comprised PBMCs, sampled 5 days after the yellow fever booster vaccination. This chain joins TRBV5-6 and TRBJ2-1; 15 bases are shared with TRBD2. The chain's CDR3 is CASSLTSRTSGRADEQFF. As DNA, the CDR3 is TGTGCCAGCAGCTTAACGAGTAGGACTAGCGGGAGGGCCGATGAGCAGTTCTTC.